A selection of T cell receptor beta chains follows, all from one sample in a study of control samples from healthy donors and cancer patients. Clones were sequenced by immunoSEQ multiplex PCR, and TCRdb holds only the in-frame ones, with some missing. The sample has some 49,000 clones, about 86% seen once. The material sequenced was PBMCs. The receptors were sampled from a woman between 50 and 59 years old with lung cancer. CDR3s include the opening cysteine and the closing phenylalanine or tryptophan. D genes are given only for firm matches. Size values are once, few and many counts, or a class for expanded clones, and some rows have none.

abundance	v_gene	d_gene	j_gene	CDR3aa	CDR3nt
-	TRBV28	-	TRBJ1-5	CASRKPGQPQHF	TGTGCCAGCAGGAAACCGGGTCAGCCCCAGCATTTT
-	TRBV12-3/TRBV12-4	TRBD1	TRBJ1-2	CASSPDRVYGYTF	TGTGCCAGCAGTCCGGACAGGGTCTATGGCTACACCTTC
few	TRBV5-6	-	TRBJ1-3	CASSLVNLLSGNTIYF	TGTGCCAGCAGCTTGGTCAACCTACTCTCTGGAAACACCATATATTTT
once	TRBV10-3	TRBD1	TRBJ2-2	CAISGGQRNTGELFF	TGTGCCATCAGTGGGGGACAGAGGAACACCGGGGAGCTGTTTTTT
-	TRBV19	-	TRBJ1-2	CASRPGQFYGYTF	TGTGCCAGTAGACCGGGACAATTTTATGGCTACACCTTC
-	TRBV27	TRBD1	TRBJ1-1	CASRSPGQGTEAFF	TGTGCCAGCAGATCACCGGGACAGGGGACTGAAGCTTTCTTT
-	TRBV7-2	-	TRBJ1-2	CASSLRGYGYTF	TGTGCCAGCAGCTTGAGGGGCTATGGCTACACCTTC
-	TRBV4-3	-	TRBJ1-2	CASSLNRGYGYTF	TGCGCCAGCAGCCTAAACCGGGGGTATGGCTACACCTTC
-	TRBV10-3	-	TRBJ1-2	CAIKEGIYGYTF	TGTGCCATCAAAGAGGGGATCTATGGCTACACCTTC
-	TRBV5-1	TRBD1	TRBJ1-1	CASSAQGGNTEAFF	TGCGCCAGCAGTGCTCAGGGGGGTAACACTGAAGCTTTCTTT
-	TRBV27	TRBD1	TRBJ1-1	CASYGQGRTEAFF	TGTGCCAGCTATGGACAGGGTCGAACTGAAGCTTTCTTT
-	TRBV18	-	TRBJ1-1	CASSPQPGGDTEAFF	TGTGCCAGCTCACCACAACCGGGAGGCGACACTGAAGCTTTCTTT
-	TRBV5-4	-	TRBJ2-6	CASSLAKGGHSGANVLTF	TGTGCCAGCAGCTTGGCCAAGGGGGGACACTCTGGGGCCAACGTCCTGACTTTC
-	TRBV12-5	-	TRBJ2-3	CASGSFGADTQYF	TGTGCTAGTGGTTCCTTCGGTGCAGATACGCAGTATTTT
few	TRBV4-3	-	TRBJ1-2	CASSQGRTASWGYGYTF	TGCGCCAGCAGCCAAGGGAGGACAGCCTCTTGGGGTTATGGCTACACCTTC
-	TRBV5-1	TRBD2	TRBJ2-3	CASRGTSGGDTQYF	TGCGCCAGCAGGGGAACTAGCGGGGGAGATACGCAGTATTTT
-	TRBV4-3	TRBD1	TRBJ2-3	CASSQGGVTGGANTQYF	TGCGCCAGCAGCCAAGGAGGAGTGACAGGGGGCGCGAATACGCAGTATTTT
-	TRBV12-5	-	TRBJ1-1	CASGILTGAKSNTEAFF	TGTGCTAGTGGTATTCTGACAGGAGCCAAATCTAACACTGAAGCTTTCTTT
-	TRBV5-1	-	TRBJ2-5	CASSLEAGGLETQYF	TGCGCCAGCAGCTTGGAAGCCGGGGGCTTAGAGACCCAGTACTTC
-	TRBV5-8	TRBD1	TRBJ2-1	CASTLGQGIENEQFF	TGTGCCAGCACCCTGGGACAGGGGATAGAGAATGAGCAGTTCTTC
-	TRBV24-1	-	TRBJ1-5	CATSDSGTTSNQPQHF	TGTGCCACCAGTGATTCCGGGACAACCAGCAATCAGCCCCAGCATTTT
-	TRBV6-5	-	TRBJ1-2	CASSYWGVDGYTF	TGTGCCAGCAGTTACTGGGGTGTAGATGGCTACACCTTC
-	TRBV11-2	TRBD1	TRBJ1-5	CASSEGDRVLGQPQHF	TGTGCCAGCAGCGAGGGGGACAGGGTTTTGGGACAGCCCCAGCATTTT
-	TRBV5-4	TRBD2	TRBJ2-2	CASSRTSGARGTGELFF	TGTGCCAGCAGCCGGACTAGCGGGGCCCGAGGCACCGGGGAGCTGTTTTTT
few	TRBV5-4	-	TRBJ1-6	CASSAMGGGETPLHF	TGTGCCAGCAGCGCCATGGGGGGGGGCGAGACACCCCTCCACTTT
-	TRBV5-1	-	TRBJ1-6	CASMGGSYNSPLHF	TGCGCCAGCATGGGGGGCTCCTATAATTCACCCCTCCACTTT
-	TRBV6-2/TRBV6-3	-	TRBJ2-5	CASSQYQETQYF	TGTGCCAGCAGCCAGTACCAAGAGACCCAGTACTTC
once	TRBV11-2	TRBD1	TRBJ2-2	CASSKGQSNTGELFF	TGTGCCAGCAGCAAGGGACAGTCGAACACCGGGGAGCTGTTTTTT
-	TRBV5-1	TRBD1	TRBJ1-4	CASSLAAGTGSEKLFF	TGCGCCAGCAGCTTGGCAGCCGGGACAGGGAGTGAAAAACTGTTTTTT
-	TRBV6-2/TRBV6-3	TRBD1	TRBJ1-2	CASSRGQGKEGYTF	TGTGCCAGCAGCCGGGGACAGGGTAAAGAAGGCTACACCTTC
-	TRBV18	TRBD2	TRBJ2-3	CASSPSQRGYTDTQYF	TGTGCCAGCTCACCAAGTCAGCGGGGGTACACAGATACGCAGTATTTT
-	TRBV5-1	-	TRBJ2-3	CASTGGDTQYF	TGCGCCAGCACCGGAGGGGATACGCAGTATTTT
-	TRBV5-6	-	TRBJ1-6	CASSLGESRMRNSPLHF	TGTGCCAGCAGCTTGGGGGAGAGTCGGATGAGGAATTCACCCCTCCACTTT
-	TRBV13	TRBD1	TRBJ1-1	CASSFKQGGRMSDTEAFF	TGTGCCAGCAGCTTCAAACAGGGGGGTCGAATGAGCGACACTGAAGCTTTCTTT
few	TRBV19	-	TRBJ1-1	CASSPLNLMNTEAFF	TGTGCCAGTAGTCCTCTGAACTTGATGAACACTGAAGCTTTCTTT
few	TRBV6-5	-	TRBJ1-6	CASSLGPGNSPLHF	TGTGCCAGCAGTTTGGGCCCCGGGAATTCACCCCTCCACTTT
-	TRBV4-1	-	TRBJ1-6	CASSQEAARAFYNSPLHF	TGCGCCAGCAGCCAAGAAGCGGCCAGGGCGTTTTATAATTCACCCCTCCACTTT
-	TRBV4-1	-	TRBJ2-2	CASSPGAAPYTGELFF	TGCGCCAGCAGCCCGGGGGCAGCGCCCTACACCGGGGAGCTGTTTTTT
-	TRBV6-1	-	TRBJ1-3	CASSDWNSADSGNTIYF	TGTGCCAGCAGTGATTGGAACAGCGCTGACTCTGGAAACACCATATATTTT
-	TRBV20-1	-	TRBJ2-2	CSASTYTGELFF	TGCAGTGCTAGTACATACACCGGGGAGCTGTTTTTT
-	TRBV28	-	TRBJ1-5	CASTWGRNQPQHF	TGTGCCAGCACTTGGGGCCGCAATCAGCCCCAGCATTTT
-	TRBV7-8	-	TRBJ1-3	CASTPAAMGNTIYF	TGTGCCAGCACCCCTGCAGCGATGGGAAACACCATATATTTT
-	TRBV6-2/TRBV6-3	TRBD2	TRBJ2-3	CASSRTSGGPNTQYF	TGTGCCAGCAGTAGGACTAGCGGGGGGCCGAATACGCAGTATTTT
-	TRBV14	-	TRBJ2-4	CASSPVATTPGNIQYF	TGTGCCAGCAGCCCCGTGGCGACTACTCCGGGTAACATTCAGTACTTC
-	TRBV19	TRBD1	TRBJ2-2	CASSMKTGGGTGELFF	TGTGCCAGTAGTATGAAGACAGGGGGAGGAACCGGGGAGCTGTTTTTT
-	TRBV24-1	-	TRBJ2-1	CATSDRTGPHNEQFF	TGTGCCACCAGCGACAGGACCGGGCCACACAATGAGCAGTTCTTC
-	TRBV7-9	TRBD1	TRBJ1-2	CASSRRGRSGGYTF	TGTGCCAGCAGCCGGAGGGGGCGGTCGGGTGGCTACACCTTC
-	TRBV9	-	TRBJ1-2	CASSVDTDYGYTF	TGTGCCAGCAGCGTCGACACGGATTATGGCTACACCTTC
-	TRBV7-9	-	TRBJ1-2	CASSLEGGYTF	TGTGCCAGCAGCTTAGAGGGTGGCTACACCTTC